Described below is a single T cell receptor beta chain sequence and its context. The antigen is not known. PCR was performed using 60 Vbeta and 13 Jbeta primers. Sequencing was performed with immunoSEQ multiplex PCR; in TCRdb, only in-frame clones are kept and a portion is missing. The data show about 140,000 clones, with 70% to 75% seen just once and 1.5% to 2% held by the top ten. Germline CDR1 and CDR2: MNHNS and SASEGT. Trimming shortened V by 4 bases and J by 0 bases, and 6 bases separated the two germline ends. CDR3 size: 13 residues. These data originate in a study of cytomegalovirus exposure and HLA in healthy donors. Notes on the study in general: Of the V segments, some could not be distinguished, including TRBV6-2 and TRBV6-3, and were excluded. With high specificity and sensitivity, the classifier reportedly diagnosed cytomegalovirus status. In a later analysis, a genetic analysis reported fewer productive-TCR N-insertions in an Asian-associated ancestry cluster than the cohort average. Later analysis suggested most CMV-associated TCR beta chains were HLA-restricted.

The source of this sequence is a woman between 25 and 40 years old in good health and CMV-seronegative. Sequenced material: PBMCs. The rearrangement uses TRBV6-1 and TRBJ1-2; no reliable D call. CDR3 in amino acids: CASSAQTNYGYTF. The DNA of the CDR3 is TGTGCCAGCAGTGCCCAGACTAACTATGGCTACACCTTC.